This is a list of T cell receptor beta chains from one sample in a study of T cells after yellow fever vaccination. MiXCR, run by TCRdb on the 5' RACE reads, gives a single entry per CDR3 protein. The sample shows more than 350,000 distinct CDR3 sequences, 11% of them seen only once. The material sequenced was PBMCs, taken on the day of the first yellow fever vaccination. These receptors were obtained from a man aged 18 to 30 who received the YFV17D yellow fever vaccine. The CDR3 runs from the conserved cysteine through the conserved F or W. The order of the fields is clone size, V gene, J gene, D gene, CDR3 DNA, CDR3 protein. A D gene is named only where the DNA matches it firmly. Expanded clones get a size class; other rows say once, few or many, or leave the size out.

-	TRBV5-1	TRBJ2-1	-	TGCGCCAGCAGCGTCCGACAGGTTGGGTACAATGAGCAGTTCTTC	CASSVRQVGYNEQFF
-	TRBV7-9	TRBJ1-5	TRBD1	TGTGCCAGCAGCTTGGGACAGGGGGTATATCAGCCCCAGCATTTT	CASSLGQGVYQPQHF
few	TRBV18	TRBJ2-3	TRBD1	TGTGCCAGCTCAGCGCTGGTCCCGGGACAGGGGACGGCCGATACGCAGTATTTT	CASSALVPGQGTADTQYF
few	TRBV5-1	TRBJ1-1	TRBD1	TGCGCCAGCAGCCCGGACAGGGCCGCTGAAGCTTTCTTT	CASSPDRAAEAFF
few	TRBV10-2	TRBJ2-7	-	TGCGCCAGCAGTGATGAGTACGAGCAGTACTTC	CASSDEYEQYF
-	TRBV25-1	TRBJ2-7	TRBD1	TGTGCCACCAAGGACAGGGGAAGCTCCTACGAGCAGTACTTC	CATKDRGSSYEQYF
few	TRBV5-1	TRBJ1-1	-	TGCGCCAGCTATCCGGGATTCTCAGGAAACACTGAAGCTTTCTTT	CASYPGFSGNTEAFF
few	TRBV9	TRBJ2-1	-	TGTGCCAGCAGTTTCTCCCCGCCGGGGCAGGGTAAATCTAACCACAATGAGCAGTTCTTC	CASSFSPPGQGKSNHNEQFF
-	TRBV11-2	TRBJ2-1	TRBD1	TGTGCCAGCACATTCAGAACAGGGGGCTGGAATGAGCAGTTCTTC	CASTFRTGGWNEQFF
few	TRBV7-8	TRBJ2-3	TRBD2	TGTGCCAGCAGCTCCTCCCTAGCGGGGACTGACACAGATACGCAGTATTTT	CASSSSLAGTDTDTQYF
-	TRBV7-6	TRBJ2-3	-	TGTGCCAGCAGCCCCATGGGGGAAGATACGCAGTATTTT	CASSPMGEDTQYF
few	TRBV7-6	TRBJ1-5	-	TGTGCCAGCAGCTTAGGGACACCCGGGCAGCCCCAGCATTTT	CASSLGTPGQPQHF
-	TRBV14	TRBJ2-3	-	TGTGCCAGCAGCCAAGTGGGACACCGCACAGATACGCAGTATTTT	CASSQVGHRTDTQYF
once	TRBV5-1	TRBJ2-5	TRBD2	TGCGCCAGCAGCTTGGGCCCCAGCGGGGGTGGGGAGACCCAGTACTTC	CASSLGPSGGGETQYF
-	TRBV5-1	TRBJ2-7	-	TGCGCCAGCAGGTCTTTGATGGGTGATAGGGAGGCGTACTTC	CASRSLMGDREAYF
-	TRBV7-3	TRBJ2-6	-	TGTGCCAGCAGCTTAACCTCTGGGGCCAACGTCCTGACTTTC	CASSLTSGANVLTF
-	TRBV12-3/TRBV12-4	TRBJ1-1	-	TGTGCCAGCACCTATCAGGTCGGGGCGGGCACTGAAGCTTTCTTT	CASTYQVGAGTEAFF
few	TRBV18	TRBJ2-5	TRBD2	TGTGCCAGCTCACCATCGGGGATTAGCGGGGGCCAAGAGACCCAGTACTTC	CASSPSGISGGQETQYF
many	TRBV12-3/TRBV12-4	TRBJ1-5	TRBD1	TGTGCCAGCAGCCAGACAGGGGGGGGCAATCAGCCCCAGCATTTT	CASSQTGGGNQPQHF
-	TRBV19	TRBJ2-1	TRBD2	TGTGCCAGTAGTGTAGCGGGGAATTACAATGAGCAGTTCTTC	CASSVAGNYNEQFF
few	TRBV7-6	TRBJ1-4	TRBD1	TGTGCCAGCAGCTTAGAGGGACAGGGTAGTGAAAAACTGTTTTTT	CASSLEGQGSEKLFF
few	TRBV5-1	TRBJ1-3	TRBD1	TGCGCCAGCAGCTTGACAGGGGTCGGAAACACCATATATTTT	CASSLTGVGNTIYF
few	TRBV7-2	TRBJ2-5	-	TGTGCCAGCAGCTTATTCGGCAGGCTCCAAGAGACCCAGTACTTC	CASSLFGRLQETQYF
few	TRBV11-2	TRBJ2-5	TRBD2	TGTGCCAGCAGCTTAGTGGGACTAGCGGGGGGAGGACAAGAGACCCAGTACTTC	CASSLVGLAGGGQETQYF
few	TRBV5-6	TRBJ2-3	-	TGTGCCAGCAGCTCGGCGGCCTTTCAGTATTTT	CASSSAAFQYF
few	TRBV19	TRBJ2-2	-	TGTGCCAGTAGTATAGATCCGAGCGCCGGGGAGCTGTTTTTT	CASSIDPSAGELFF
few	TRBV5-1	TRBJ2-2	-	TGCGCCAGCAGCTTGAAAAGCCGCGCCGGGGAGCTGTTTTTT	CASSLKSRAGELFF
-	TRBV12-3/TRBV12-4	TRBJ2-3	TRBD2	TGTGCCAGCAGTCTCCTAGCGGGGGGGAGCACAGATACGCAGTATTTT	CASSLLAGGSTDTQYF
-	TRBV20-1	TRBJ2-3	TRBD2	TGCAGTGCTCATCGAGCGGGGGGAAGTACAGATACGCAGTATTTT	CSAHRAGGSTDTQYF
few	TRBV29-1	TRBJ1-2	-	TGCAGCGTTGTTCCCCTGGCGAGCTATGGCTACACCTTC	CSVVPLASYGYTF
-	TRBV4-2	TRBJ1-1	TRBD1	TGTGCCAGCAGCCAACCTCAGGGGGGCACTGAAGCTTTCTTT	CASSQPQGGTEAFF
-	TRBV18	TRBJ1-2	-	TGTGCCAGCTCACAGACAGAAGTCTATGGCTACACCTTC	CASSQTEVYGYTF
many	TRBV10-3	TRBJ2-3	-	TGTGCCATCAGTGAGAGGGCTAGCGGCACAGATACGCAGTATTTT	CAISERASGTDTQYF
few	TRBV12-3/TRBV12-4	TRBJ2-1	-	TGTGCCAGCAGTATGGGGGGGCTCAATGAGCAGTTCTTC	CASSMGGLNEQFF
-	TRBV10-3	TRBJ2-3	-	TGTGCCATCAGTGAGTCGAGACTAGCAGATACGCAGTATTTT	CAISESRLADTQYF
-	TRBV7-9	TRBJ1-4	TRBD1	TGTGCCAGCAGCCCTGGACAGGGGGCCACTAATGAAAAACTGTTTTTT	CASSPGQGATNEKLFF
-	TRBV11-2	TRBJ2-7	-	TGTGCCAGCAGGCCAAAAGGGGCGCCAGGGTACGAGCAGTACTTC	CASRPKGAPGYEQYF
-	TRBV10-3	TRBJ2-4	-	TGTGCCATCAGTGATCCCGGGGGACGGGTGAACATTCAGTACTTC	CAISDPGGRVNIQYF
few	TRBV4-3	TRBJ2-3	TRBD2	TGCGCCAGCAGCCAAGAGTTTTCGGCACTAGCGGGTTGGGATACGCAGTATTTT	CASSQEFSALAGWDTQYF
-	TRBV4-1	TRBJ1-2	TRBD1	TGCGCCAGCAGCCAAGAAGACAGGGTGTATGGCTACACCTTC	CASSQEDRVYGYTF
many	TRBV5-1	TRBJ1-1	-	TGCGCCAGCAGCTTGAGGGGTGACACTGAAGCTTTCTTT	CASSLRGDTEAFF
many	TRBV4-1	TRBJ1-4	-	TGCGCCAGCAGCCAACGGGAAGATGAAAAACTGTTTTTT	CASSQREDEKLFF
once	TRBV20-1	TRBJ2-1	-	TGCAGTGCTACCCGGACAGACTACAATGAGCAGTTCTTC	CSATRTDYNEQFF
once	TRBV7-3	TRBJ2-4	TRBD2	TGTGCCAGCAGCTTAGTAGCGGGGGACATTCAGTACTTC	CASSLVAGDIQYF
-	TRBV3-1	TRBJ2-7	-	TGTGCCAGCAGCCGGACGGGCCCAGGCCGCGAGCAGTACTTC	CASSRTGPGREQYF
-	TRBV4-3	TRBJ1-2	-	TGCGCCAGCAGCCAAGAACGAACAGGGTCACACGGCTACACCTTC	CASSQERTGSHGYTF
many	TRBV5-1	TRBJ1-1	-	TGCGCCAGCAGCCGAGTGGGGCGCACTGAAGCTTTCTTT	CASSRVGRTEAFF
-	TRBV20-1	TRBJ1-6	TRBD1	TGCAGTGCCCTGACAGGGGTTAATTCACCCCTCCACTTT	CSALTGVNSPLHF
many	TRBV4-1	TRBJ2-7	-	TGCGCCAGCAGCAGCCTTTCCTACGAGCAGTACTTC	CASSSLSYEQYF
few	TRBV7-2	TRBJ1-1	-	TGTGCCAGCAGCTCCGGGGCGGTGACTGAAGCTTTCTTT	CASSSGAVTEAFF
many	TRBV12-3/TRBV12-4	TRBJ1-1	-	TGTGCCAGCAGTATCAGGGACCCTTATGAAGCTTTCTTT	CASSIRDPYEAFF
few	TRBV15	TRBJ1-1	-	TGTGCCACCAGCAGAGTACCGGGAGGAGCGGACACTGAAGCTTTCTTT	CATSRVPGGADTEAFF
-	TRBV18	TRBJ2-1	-	TGTGCCAGCTGTCCCCCCAGCTCCTACAATGAGCAGTTCTTC	CASCPPSSYNEQFF
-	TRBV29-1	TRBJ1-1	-	TGCAGCGTTGAAGATGGCGAGGAAGCTTTCTTT	CSVEDGEEAFF
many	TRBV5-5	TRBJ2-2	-	TGTGCCAGCAGCTACTATACAGGGATTACGGGGGAGCTGTTTTTT	CASSYYTGITGELFF
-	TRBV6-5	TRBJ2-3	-	TGTGCCAGCAGTTACCTAGACAGGGAGGCAGATACGCAGTATTTT	CASSYLDREADTQYF